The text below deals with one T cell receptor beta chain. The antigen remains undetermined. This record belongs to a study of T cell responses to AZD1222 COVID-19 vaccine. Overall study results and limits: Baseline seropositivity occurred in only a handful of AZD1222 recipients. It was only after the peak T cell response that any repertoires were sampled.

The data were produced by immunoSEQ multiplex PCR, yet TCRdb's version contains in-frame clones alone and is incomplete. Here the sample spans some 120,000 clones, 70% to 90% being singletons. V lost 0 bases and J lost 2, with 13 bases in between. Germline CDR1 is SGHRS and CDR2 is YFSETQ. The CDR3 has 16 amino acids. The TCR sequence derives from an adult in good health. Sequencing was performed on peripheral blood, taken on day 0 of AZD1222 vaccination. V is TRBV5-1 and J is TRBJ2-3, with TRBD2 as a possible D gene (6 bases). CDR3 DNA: TGCGCCAGCAGCTTGGTGGGGGGAGAGCTCACAGATACGCAGTATTTT. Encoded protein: CASSLVGGELTDTQYF.